The entry that follows covers one T cell receptor beta chain sequence. Its antigen is not yet known. Base-call qualities are not available, and no considerably larger clone is one nucleotide away. The record originates from a study of blood T cell repertoires in COVID-19 (dated by TCRdb to the early 2020s). Notes on the research overall: Samples covering the acute and convalescent phases of COVID-19 were provided by collaborators in the United States, Italy and Spain. The repertoires were released in a freely available public database intended as a resource for research on the immune response to SARS-CoV-2. Samples were obtained from the ongoing ImmuneRACE study (first 160 participants) and from over 1,000 subjects provided by 6 global collaborators. The sample metadata nearly always contained a de-identified subject ID, COVID-19 status, age in years and sex. The dataset comprised deeply sampled blood TCRbeta repertoires from subjects exposed to, actively infected with, or recovered from COVID-19. The prospective study material was composed of cDNA or gDNA derived from T cells, B-cell-depleted T cells, or PBMCs. Where available, HLA class I and class II types were taken from metadata supplied by the sample provider and were not determined by assay-based typing.

Participants in the prospective study were enrolled through a virtual design, were aged roughly 18 to 100 years, and lived in approximately 25 United States geographic areas. Cohort assignment in the prospective study relied on participant-reported clinical history from a screening survey and a study questionnaire. Exposed participants had been in contact with someone with a PCR-confirmed or clinician-diagnosed COVID-19 case within 2 weeks of study entry. Mobile phlebotomists in the prospective study collected whole blood, serum and a nasopharyngeal or oropharyngeal swab from every participant. Over a roughly 2-month period, participants in the prospective study had the option of providing additional blood draws and questionnaires. Blood samples from the prospective study were shipped frozen or at room temperature prior to DNA extraction. TCRbeta CDR3 regions were amplified from genomic DNA by means of the immunoSEQ Assay, a bias-controlled multiplex PCR. As for the authors' bioinformatics: Nucleated cell counts per sample were estimated from amplification of reference gene primers within the assay. Sequence reads were collapsed and filtered to measure the absolute abundance of every unique TCRbeta CDR3 rearrangement. For each sample, productive Simpson clonality was calculated as the square root of Simpson's diversity index over productive rearrangements. The immuneACCESS repertoire file appears here via TCRdb, limited to in-frame rearrangements. These files lack a portion of the clones; in checked studies, under half of the deficit traces to unresolved V genes, and the cause of the others is not known. The V and J calls and the clone size are those of that table, but D and trimming were determined from the DNA. This sample has fewer than 400,000 clones in its table, and 90% to 95% of those were observed once. The top ten clones comprise 3.9% of the sample.

The paper as a whole reports these results and caveats: The quantity of clinical and demographic metadata differed by source and by participant and was supplied without curation.

From the cysteine through the phenylalanine, the CDR3 covers 13 amino acids. Of the read, only the CDR3 DNA is kept; its 39 bases are in frame from base 1. Per the germline V gene, SGDLS is the CDR1 and YYNGEE is the CDR2. The junction carries 8 bases between V and J, which are trimmed by 4 bases and 0 bases respectively. This sequence uses TRBV9 and TRBJ2-7; there is no confident call for the D gene. This receptor was identified in a woman aged 30 to 39 who had been exposed to COVID-19. The sample taken for sequencing was PBMCs or T cells enriched from blood (not recorded which). The base sequence is TGTGCCAGCAGCCCACTGAGCTCCTACGAGCAGTACTTC. Translated, it reads CASSPLSSYEQYF.